A single sample gave rise to the 18 T cell receptor beta chains below, sequenced in a study of regulatory T cells in long-lasting Graves disease. The time point is: newly diagnosed GD, antithyroid drugs for less than 3 months. PBMC-derived RNA was used for the TCR library. Arm-PCR with iRepertoire HTBI primers amplified the CDR3 regions for these TCR beta libraries. TCRdb re-derived calls from the multiplex PCR reads in MiXCR, one entry per CDR3 protein. The table includes around 500,000 distinct CDR3 sequences, around 12% detected once. These records were also assigned to another study, of T cells in Graves' hyperthyroidism and ophthalmopathy.

This specimen consisted of peripheral blood mononuclear cells (PBMCs), obtained at new diagnosis, from a patient treated with antithyroid drugs. The receptors shown here come from a woman in her 30s with Graves disease.

Concerning this clonotype: This may come from a read error, since a much larger clone is one base off. This chain connects TRBV3-1 to TRBJ2-7; 10 bases agree with TRBD2. CDR3 length equals 16 residues. Losses at the gene ends were 0 bases for V and 7 bases for J; bases not matched to a gene: 9. CDR1 is LGHDT, CDR2 YNNKEL, per germline (reference sequence). CDR3 nucleotide sequence: TGTGCCAGCAGCCAAGACCGAACTAGCGGGACGGATGAGCAGTACTTC. It specifies CASSQDRTSGTDEQYF.

This clonotype was seen many times. The J gene is TRBJ1-2, the V gene TRBV28; possibly TRBD1 for D (6 bases). The germline V gene encodes CDR1 MDHEN and CDR2 SYDVKM. The V and J ends lost 3 bases and 3 bases respectively, with 17 bases between them. This CDR3 region has 16 residues. CDR3 loop: CASSFPQPGDYYGYTF. The CDR3 coding sequence is TGTGCCAGCAGTTTCCCCCAGCCAGGGGACTACTATGGCTACACCTTC.

There are many counts of this clonotype. The CDR3 sequence: CASSLTDNYGYTF. In nucleotides, the CDR3 is TGTGCCAGCAGCTTAACAGATAACTATGGCTACACCTTC. This rearrangement joins TRBV28 to TRBJ1-2; no reliable D call. Germline-derived CDR1 and CDR2 are MDHEN and SYDVKM. This CDR3 region has 13 residues. V gave up 6 bases and J gave up 1 base, with 9 bases separating them.

The rearrangement uses TRBV4-3 and TRBJ2-7, with unresolved D. CDR1 is LGHNA and CDR2 is YSLEER in the germline V gene. This CDR3 has 14 residues. V lost 0 bases and J 6 bases, leaving 12 bases between the germline ends. The CDR3 DNA follows: TGCGCCAGCAGCCAAGACCCCCCGCCGGGCGAGCAGTACTTC. Its translation: CASSQDPPPGEQYF.

The gene calls are TRBV5-1 and TRBJ2-1, with 14 bases lining up with TRBD2. Germline values: CDR1 SGHRS, CDR2 YFSETQ. The CDR3 runs to 18 residues. V shed 2 bases and J 0 bases; nucleotides not matched to a gene: 4. CDR3 in amino acids: CASSFPGTSGSSYNEQFF. CDR3 sequence (DNA): TGCGCCAGCAGCTTTCCCGGGACTAGCGGGAGCTCCTACAATGAGCAGTTCTTC.

This clonotype was observed many times. DNA of the CDR3: TGCAGTGCTAGAGAGGGGGAAGGGGCCTACGAGCAGTACTTC. This codes for CSAREGEGAYEQYF. This chain connects TRBV20-1 to TRBJ2-7; D tentatively fits TRBD1 or TRBD2 (5 bases each). The CDR3 length is 14 residues. Germline V gene lookup returns CDR1 DFQATT and CDR2 SNEGSKA (reference sequence). V was pared by 0 bases and J by 2 bases, with 11 bases between.

This clonotype was picked up a small number of times. This chain connects TRBV6-1 to TRBJ1-1; no clear D gene. The V and J ends lost 2 bases and 9 bases respectively, with 16 bases between them. The germline V gene encodes CDR1 MNHNS and CDR2 SASEGT. The length of the CDR3 is 14 residues. The CDR3 region has the DNA TGTGCCAGCAGTGAATGGACCCGACCCGCTAAAGCTTTCTTT. Protein: CASSEWTRPAKAFF.

This clonotype was counted many times. The chain links TRBV4-1 to TRBJ2-7; 7 positions match TRBD2. Germline-derived CDR1 and CDR2 are MGHRA and YSYEKL. Trimming cost V 4 bases and J 0 bases; bases outside gene matches: 9. The CDR3 has 16 amino acids. CDR3 sequence (DNA): TGCGCCAGCAGCCGCCAAACTAGCGCCACCTCCTACGAGCAGTACTTC. This encodes CASSRQTSATSYEQYF.

V and J are TRBV25-1 and TRBJ2-3, with D unclear. V lost 3 bases to trimming and J lost 0 bases, with 4 bases between them. The CDR3 covers 13 residues. Germline assignment: CDR1 MGHDK and CDR2 SYGVNS. The chain's CDR3 is CASSDPSTDTQYF. In DNA form, the CDR3 reads TGTGCCAGCAGTGACCCTAGCACAGATACGCAGTATTTT.

The chain combines TRBV4-1 with TRBJ1-3, with D possibly TRBD1 on 5 matching bases. V lost 0 bases and J lost 3, with 18 bases in between. The germline V gene has CDR1 MGHRA and CDR2 YSYEKL. The CDR3 is 18 residues long. Written as DNA, the CDR3 is TGCGCCAGCAGCCAAGATCCTAAGAGGGGTAGGGTTGGAAACACCATATATTTT. This gives the protein CASSQDPKRGRVGNTIYF.

This clonotype came up many times. V is TRBV6-1 and J is TRBJ2-5, with D possibly called TRBD1 or TRBD2 (7 bases each). Germline V gene sequence: CDR1 MNHNS, CDR2 SASEGT. The CDR3 is 17 residues long. V was cut by 4 bases and J by 4 bases, with 22 bases left in between. The CDR3 sequence is CASSGRGGGLYRETQYF. As DNA, the CDR3 is TGTGCCAGCAGTGGAAGGGGAGGGGGCCTGTATCGAGAGACCCAGTACTTC.

Ten or more counts support this clonotype. The chain employs TRBV7-6 and TRBJ1-1; 7 nucleotides line up with TRBD1. Trimming cost V 3 bases and J 3 bases; bases outside gene matches: 7. CDR3 length equals 15 residues. Germline V CDR1 and CDR2: SGHVS, FNYEAQ. CDR3 sequence reads: CASSFYRGGDTEAFF. CDR3 nucleotide sequence: TGTGCCAGCAGCTTTTACAGGGGAGGGGACACTGAAGCTTTCTTT.

This chain joins TRBV5-1 and TRBJ2-7; either TRBD1 or TRBD2 may supply D (5 bases each). The V and J ends lost 3 bases and 7 bases respectively, with 20 bases between them. The CDR3 totals 15 residues. CDR1 and CDR2 (germline): SGHRS, YFSETQ. CDR3 sequence: CASSWGPTSEWEQYF. CDR3 nucleotides: TGCGCCAGCAGCTGGGGACCCACCTCGGAATGGGAGCAGTACTTC.

This clonotype has at least ten counts. The chain links TRBV9 to TRBJ1-1, with unresolved D. This CDR3 has 14 residues. Between the trimmed V and J ends, which lost 0 bases and 7 bases, there was a span of 13 bases. Germline CDR1 is SGDLS and CDR2 is YYNGEE. The CDR3 sequence: CASSVVPRYDEAFF. The CDR3 DNA is TGTGCCAGCAGCGTAGTCCCCAGGTATGATGAAGCTTTCTTT.

This clonotype has at least ten counts. J is TRBJ1-1 and V is TRBV5-1; D uncertain. The CDR3 consists of 13 residues. Germline V gives CDR1 SGHRS, CDR2 YFSETQ. The V end was cut by 4 bases, the J end by 2 bases, with 9 bases between. DNA of the CDR3: TGCGCCAGCAGCAAGGACCCAAACACTGAAGCTTTCTTT. Protein: CASSKDPNTEAFF.

The V call is TRBV5-4, the J call TRBJ1-1; no firm D call. Trimming removed 4 bases at V and 4 bases at J, with 14 bases between. The CDR3 is made up of 14 amino acids. Germline values: CDR1 SGHNT, CDR2 YYREEE (reference sequence). CDR3 DNA: TGTGCCAGCAGCCCGGCATCGCATGGCACTGAAGCTTTCTTT. This codes for CASSPASHGTEAFF. The full variable domain, in which reference TRBV5-4 and TRBJ1-1 provide the parts outside the CDR3, is ETGVTQSPTHLIKTRGQQVTLRCSSQSGHNTVSWYQQALGQGPQFIFQYYREEENGRGNFPPRFSGLQFPNYSSELNVNALELDDSALYLCASSPASHGTEAFFGQGTRLTVV.

This clonotype has at least ten counts. The genes are TRBV27 and TRBJ2-5; a weak D match, TRBD2 (6 bases). V lost 2 bases, J lost 5 bases, and 18 bases lay in between. The CDR3 has 16 residues. Germline values: CDR1 MNHEY, CDR2 SMNVEV (reference sequence). The CDR3 protein is CASSLSPGALIETQYF. CDR3 sequence (DNA): TGTGCCAGCAGTTTAAGCCCGGGAGCCCTTATCGAGACCCAGTACTTC.

The chain carries TRBV25-1 and TRBJ1-1; the D is unclear. V was shortened by 2 bases and J by 0 bases, with 7 bases between the two germline ends. This CDR3 has 14 amino acids. Germline V gene sequence: CDR1 MGHDK, CDR2 SYGVNS. The CDR3 reads CASSEPGVNTEAFF. The CDR3 DNA follows: TGTGCCAGCAGTGAACCGGGAGTGAACACTGAAGCTTTCTTT.